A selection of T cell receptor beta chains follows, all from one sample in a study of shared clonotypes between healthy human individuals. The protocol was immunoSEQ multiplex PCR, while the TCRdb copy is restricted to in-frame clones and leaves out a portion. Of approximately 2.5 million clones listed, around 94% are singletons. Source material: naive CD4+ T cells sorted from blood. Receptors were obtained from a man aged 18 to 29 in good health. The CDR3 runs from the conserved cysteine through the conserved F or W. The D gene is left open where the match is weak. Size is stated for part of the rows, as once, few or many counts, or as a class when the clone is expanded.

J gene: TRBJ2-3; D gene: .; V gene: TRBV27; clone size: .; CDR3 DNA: TGTGCCAGCAGGCAAATTTTACTGCACACAGATACGCAGTATTTT; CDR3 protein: CASRQILLHTDTQYF
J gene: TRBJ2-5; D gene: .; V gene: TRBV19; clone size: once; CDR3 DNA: TGTGCCAGTAGTACTATTAGCGGAGGGGGCCAAGAGACCCAGTACTTC; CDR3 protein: CASSTISGGGQETQYF
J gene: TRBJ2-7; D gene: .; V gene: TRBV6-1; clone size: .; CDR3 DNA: TGTGCCAGCAGTGAAGAAGGGGGGCGCTTCGAGCAGTACTTC; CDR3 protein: CASSEEGGRFEQYF
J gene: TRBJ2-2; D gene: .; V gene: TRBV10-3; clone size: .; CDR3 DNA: TGTGCCATCAGGACCCCTGGCCGGGCCGAGGAGCTGTTTTTT; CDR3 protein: CAIRTPGRAEELFF
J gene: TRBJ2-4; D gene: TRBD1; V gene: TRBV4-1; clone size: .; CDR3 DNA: TGCGCCAGCAGCCAACCAGGGACAGGGAAAAACATTCAGTACTTC; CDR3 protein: CASSQPGTGKNIQYF
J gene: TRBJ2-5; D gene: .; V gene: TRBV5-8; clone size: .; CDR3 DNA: TGTGCCAGCAGCTTGGAAGTTTCGGGGGCTCCTTTTCGGACCCAGTACTTC; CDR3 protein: CASSLEVSGAPFRTQYF
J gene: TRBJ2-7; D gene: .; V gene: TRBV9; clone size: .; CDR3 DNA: TGTGCCAGCAGCGCGGGCCGGAGCTCCTACGAGCAGTACTTC; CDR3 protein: CASSAGRSSYEQYF
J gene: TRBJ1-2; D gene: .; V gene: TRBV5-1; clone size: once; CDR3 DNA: TGCGCCAGCAGCCCGGTGGGCATGCGAGACTATGGCTACACCTTC; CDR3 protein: CASSPVGMRDYGYTF
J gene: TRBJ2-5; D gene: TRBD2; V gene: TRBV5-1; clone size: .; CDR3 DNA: TGCGCCAGCAGCACGGGACTAGCGGGAGAAGAGACCCAGTACTTC; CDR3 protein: CASSTGLAGEETQYF
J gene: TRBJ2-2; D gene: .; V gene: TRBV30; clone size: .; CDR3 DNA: TGTGCCTGGAGTGTGGGCGGAACGAACACCGGGGAGCTGTTTTTT; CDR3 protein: CAWSVGGTNTGELFF
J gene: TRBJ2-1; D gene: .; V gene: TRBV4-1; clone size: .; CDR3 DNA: TGCGCCAGCAGCCGCGCCTACAATGAGCAGTTCTTC; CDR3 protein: CASSRAYNEQFF
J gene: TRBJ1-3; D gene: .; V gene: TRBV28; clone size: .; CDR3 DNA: TGTGCCAGCAGCCCGACAGGCTCTGGAAACACCATATATTTT; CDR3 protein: CASSPTGSGNTIYF
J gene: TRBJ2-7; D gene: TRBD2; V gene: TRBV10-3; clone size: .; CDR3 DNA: TGTGCCATCAGGCGACTAGCGGACAGCTACGAGCAGTACTTC; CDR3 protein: CAIRRLADSYEQYF
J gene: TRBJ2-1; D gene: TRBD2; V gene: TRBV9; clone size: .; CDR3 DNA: TGTGCCAGCAGCGTAGATCGGCTAGCGGGATACAATGAGCAGTTCTTC; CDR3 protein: CASSVDRLAGYNEQFF
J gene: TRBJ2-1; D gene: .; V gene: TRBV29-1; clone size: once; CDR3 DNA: TGCAGCGTTGAGGGATACAATGAGCAGTTCTTC; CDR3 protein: CSVEGYNEQFF
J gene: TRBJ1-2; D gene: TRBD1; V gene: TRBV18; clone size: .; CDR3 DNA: TGTGCCAGCTCACGCTATGGACAGGGGGATCATGGCTACACCTTC; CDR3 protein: CASSRYGQGDHGYTF
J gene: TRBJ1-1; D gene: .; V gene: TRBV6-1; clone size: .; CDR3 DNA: TGTGCCAGCAGTGAGCGGCAGGCCACTGAAGCTTTCTTT; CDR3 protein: CASSERQATEAFF
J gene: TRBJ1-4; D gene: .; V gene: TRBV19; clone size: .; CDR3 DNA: TGTGCCAGTAGTAACGTGGAAAAACTGTTTTTT; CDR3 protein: CASSNVEKLFF
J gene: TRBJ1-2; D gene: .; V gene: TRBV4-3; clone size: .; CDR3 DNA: TGCGCCAGCAGCCAAGGGATCGGGGCGTCCTATGGCTACACCTTC; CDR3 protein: CASSQGIGASYGYTF
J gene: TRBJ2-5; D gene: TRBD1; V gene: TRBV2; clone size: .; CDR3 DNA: TGTGCCAGCAGTCGCCGGGACAGGGAATACTTC; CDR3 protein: CASSRRDREYF
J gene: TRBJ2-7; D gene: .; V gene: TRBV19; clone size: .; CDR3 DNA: TGTGCCAGTAGCCATAGGACCAGGACTTCCCAATCCTACGAGCAGTACTTC; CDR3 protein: CASSHRTRTSQSYEQYF
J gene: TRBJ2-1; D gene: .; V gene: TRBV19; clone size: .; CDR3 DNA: TGTGCCAGTAGTCCGCGTGGGCGGGGACAGCAAATAAATGAGCAGTTCTTC; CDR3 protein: CASSPRGRGQQINEQFF
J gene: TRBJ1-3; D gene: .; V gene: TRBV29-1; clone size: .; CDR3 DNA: TGCAGCGTTGAAGATGCGGGGGTTCACACCATATATTTT; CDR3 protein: CSVEDAGVHTIYF
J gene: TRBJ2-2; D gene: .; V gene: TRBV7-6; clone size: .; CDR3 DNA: TGTGCCAGCAGCTTATGGTCCGGGAGATTGGGTTCCGGGGAGCTGTTTTTT; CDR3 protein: CASSLWSGRLGSGELFF
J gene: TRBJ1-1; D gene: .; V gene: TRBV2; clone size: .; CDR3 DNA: TGTGCCAGCAGTTTCGGGGGAGAGGTGAAAGCTTTCTTT; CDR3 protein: CASSFGGEVKAFF
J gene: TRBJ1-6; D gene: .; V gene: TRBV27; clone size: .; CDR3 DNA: TGTGCCAGCTCCGTTGATTTGGGGACTCCGAATTCACCCCTCCACTTT; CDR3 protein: CASSVDLGTPNSPLHF
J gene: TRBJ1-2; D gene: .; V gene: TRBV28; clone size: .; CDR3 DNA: TGTGCCAGCAATACCTTTAGCCCTGGGGGTAATGGCTACACCTTC; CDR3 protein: CASNTFSPGGNGYTF
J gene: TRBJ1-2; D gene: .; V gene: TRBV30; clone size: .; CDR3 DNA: TGTGCCTGGAGTCCTTCCGGACCCGGGCACGGCTACACCTTC; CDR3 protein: CAWSPSGPGHGYTF
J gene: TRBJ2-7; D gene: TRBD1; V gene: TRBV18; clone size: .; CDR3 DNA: TGTGCCAGCTCACCAAATCAGGGGGCGCAGGGAGAGCAGTACTTC; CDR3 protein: CASSPNQGAQGEQYF